This T cell receptor (beta chain) was obtained from a study of cytomegalovirus exposure and HLA in healthy donors. CDR3 size: 13 residues. V dropped 5 bases and J dropped 9; count of bases not matched to a gene: 6. Per the germline V gene, CDR1 is LNHDA and CDR2 is SQIVND (reference sequence). Vbeta (60) and Jbeta (13) primers were used in the PCR. Method: immunoSEQ multiplex PCR; TCRdb's copy keeps in-frame clones and lacks some. The table lists 100,000 to 150,000 clones, roughly 15% of them singletons. The material sequenced was PBMCs. The V and J genes are TRBV19 and TRBJ1-5; 8 bases map to TRBD1. This receptor was obtained from a female donor in good health and CMV-seropositive. CDR3 bases: TGTGCCAGTAGTTCTCCAGGGACAGGGCCCCAGCATTTT. Its translation is CASSSPGTGPQHF.